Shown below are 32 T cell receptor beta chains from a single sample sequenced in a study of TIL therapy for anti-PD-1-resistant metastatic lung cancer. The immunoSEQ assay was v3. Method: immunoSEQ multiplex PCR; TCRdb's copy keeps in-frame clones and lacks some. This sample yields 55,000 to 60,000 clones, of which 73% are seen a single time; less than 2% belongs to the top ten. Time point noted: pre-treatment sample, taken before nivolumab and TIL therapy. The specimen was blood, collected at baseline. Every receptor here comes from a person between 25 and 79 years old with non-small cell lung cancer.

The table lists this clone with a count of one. The CDR3 DNA follows: TGCGCCAGCAGCTTGGACCCACAGGGGTTACGAACTAATGAAAAACTGTTTTTT. Its protein is CASSLDPQGLRTNEKLFF. The genes are TRBV5-1 and TRBJ1-4; TRBD1 agrees at 7 bases. CDR3 length equals 18 residues. Per germline, CDR1 SGHRS and CDR2 YFSETQ. V lost 0 bases to trimming and J lost 1 base; unmatched junction nucleotides: 9.

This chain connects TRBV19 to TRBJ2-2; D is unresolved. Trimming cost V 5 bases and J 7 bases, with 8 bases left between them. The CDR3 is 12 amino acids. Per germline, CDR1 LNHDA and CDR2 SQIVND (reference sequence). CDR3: CASSAEFGELFF. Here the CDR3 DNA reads TGTGCCAGTAGTGCTGAGTTCGGGGAGCTGTTTTTT.

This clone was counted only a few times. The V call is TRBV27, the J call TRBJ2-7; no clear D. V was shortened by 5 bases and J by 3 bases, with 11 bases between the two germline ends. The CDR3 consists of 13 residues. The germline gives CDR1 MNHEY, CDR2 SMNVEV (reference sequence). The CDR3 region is CASSNGRHYEQYF. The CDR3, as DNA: TGTGCCAGCAGTAACGGCCGACACTACGAGCAGTACTTC.

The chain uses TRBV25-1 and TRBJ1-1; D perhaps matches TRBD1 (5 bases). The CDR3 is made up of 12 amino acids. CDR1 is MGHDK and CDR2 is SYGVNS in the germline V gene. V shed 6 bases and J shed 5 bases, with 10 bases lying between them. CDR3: CASRRSGTEAFF. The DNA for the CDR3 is TGTGCCAGCAGGAGATCAGGGACTGAAGCTTTCTTT. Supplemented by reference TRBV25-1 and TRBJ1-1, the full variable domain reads EADIYQTPRYLVIGTGKKITLECSQTMGHDKMYWYQQDPGMELHLIHYSYGVNSTEKGDLSSESTVSRIRTEHFPLTLESARPSHTSQYLCASRRSGTEAFFGQGTRLTVV.

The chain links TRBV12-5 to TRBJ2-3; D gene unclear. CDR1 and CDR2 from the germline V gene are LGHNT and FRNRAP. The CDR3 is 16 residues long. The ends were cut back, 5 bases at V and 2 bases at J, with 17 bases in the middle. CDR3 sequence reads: CASGHGTGGYTDTQYF. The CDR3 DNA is TGTGCTAGTGGTCACGGCACGGGTGGTTACACAGATACGCAGTATTTT.

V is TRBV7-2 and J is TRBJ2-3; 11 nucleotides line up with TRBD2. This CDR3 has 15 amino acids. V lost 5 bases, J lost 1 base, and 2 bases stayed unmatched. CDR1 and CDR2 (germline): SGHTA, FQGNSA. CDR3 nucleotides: TGTGCCAGCAGCGCACTAGCGGGGGGCACAGATACGCAGTATTTT. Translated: CASSALAGGTDTQYF.

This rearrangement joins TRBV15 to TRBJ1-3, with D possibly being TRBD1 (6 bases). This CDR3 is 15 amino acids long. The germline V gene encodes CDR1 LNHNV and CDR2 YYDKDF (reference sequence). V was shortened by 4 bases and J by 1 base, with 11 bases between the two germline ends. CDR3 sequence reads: CATSTGTSSGNTIYF. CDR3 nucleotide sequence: TGTGCCACCAGCACCGGGACAAGTTCTGGAAACACCATATATTTT.

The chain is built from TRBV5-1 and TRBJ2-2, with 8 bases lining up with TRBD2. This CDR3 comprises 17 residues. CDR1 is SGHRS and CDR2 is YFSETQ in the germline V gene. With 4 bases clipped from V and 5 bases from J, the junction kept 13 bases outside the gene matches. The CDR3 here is CASSPNSRGGGTGELFF. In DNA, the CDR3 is TGCGCCAGCAGCCCCAATAGCCGGGGGGGCGGAACCGGGGAGCTGTTTTTT.

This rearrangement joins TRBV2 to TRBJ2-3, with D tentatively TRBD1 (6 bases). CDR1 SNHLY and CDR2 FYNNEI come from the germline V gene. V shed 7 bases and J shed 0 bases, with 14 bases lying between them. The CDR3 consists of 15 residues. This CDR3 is CASTPGQLSTDTQYF. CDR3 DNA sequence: TGTGCCAGCACCCCGGGACAACTAAGCACAGATACGCAGTATTTT.

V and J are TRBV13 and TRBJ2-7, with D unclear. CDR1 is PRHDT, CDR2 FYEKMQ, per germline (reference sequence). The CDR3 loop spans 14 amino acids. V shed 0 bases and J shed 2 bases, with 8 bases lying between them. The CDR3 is CASSLGLQPYEQYF. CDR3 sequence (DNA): TGTGCCAGCAGCTTAGGACTACAGCCCTACGAGCAGTACTTC.

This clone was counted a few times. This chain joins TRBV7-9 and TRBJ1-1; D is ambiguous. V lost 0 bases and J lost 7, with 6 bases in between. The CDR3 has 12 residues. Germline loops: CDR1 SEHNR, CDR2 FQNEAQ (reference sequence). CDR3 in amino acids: CASSLASNEAFF. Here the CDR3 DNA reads TGTGCCAGCAGCTTAGCCAGTAATGAAGCTTTCTTT.

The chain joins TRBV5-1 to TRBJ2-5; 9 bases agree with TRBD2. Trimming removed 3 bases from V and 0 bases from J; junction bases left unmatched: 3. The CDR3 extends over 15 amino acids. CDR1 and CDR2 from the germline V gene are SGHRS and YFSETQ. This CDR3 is CASSSPSGDQETQYF. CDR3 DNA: TGCGCCAGCAGCTCTCCTAGCGGGGACCAAGAGACCCAGTACTTC.

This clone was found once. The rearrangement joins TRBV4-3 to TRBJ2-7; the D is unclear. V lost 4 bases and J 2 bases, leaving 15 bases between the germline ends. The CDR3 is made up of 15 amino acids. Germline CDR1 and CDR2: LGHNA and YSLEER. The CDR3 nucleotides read TGCGCCAGCAGCCCCTACCGGACCCCACCCTACGAGCAGTACTTC. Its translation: CASSPYRTPPYEQYF.

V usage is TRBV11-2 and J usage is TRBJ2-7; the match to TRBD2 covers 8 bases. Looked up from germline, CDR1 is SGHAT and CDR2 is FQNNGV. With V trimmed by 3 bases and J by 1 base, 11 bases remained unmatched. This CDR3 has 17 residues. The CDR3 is CASSFGLAGGGSYEQYF. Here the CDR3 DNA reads TGTGCCAGCAGCTTTGGACTGGCGGGAGGAGGGTCCTACGAGCAGTACTTC.

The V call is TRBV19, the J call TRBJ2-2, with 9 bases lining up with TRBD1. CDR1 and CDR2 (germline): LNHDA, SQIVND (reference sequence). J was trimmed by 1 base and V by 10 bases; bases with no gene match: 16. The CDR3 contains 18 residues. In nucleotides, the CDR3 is TGTGCCACCCCAGAGGGGGACAGGGAATATCAGAACACCGGGGAGCTGTTTTTT. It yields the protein CATPEGDREYQNTGELFF.

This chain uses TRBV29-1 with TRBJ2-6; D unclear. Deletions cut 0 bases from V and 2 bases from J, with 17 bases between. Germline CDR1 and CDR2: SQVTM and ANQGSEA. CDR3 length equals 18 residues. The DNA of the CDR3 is TGCAGCGTTGAAGATCTACCCGGCATCGGCCCTGGGGCCAACGTCCTGACTTTC. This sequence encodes CSVEDLPGIGPGANVLTF. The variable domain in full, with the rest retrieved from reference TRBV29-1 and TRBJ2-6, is SAVISQKPSRDICQRGTSLTIQCQVDSQVTMMFWYRQQPGQSLTLIATANQGSEATYESGFVIDKFPISRPNLTFSTLTVSNMSPEDSSIYLCSVEDLPGIGPGANVLTFGAGSRLTVL.

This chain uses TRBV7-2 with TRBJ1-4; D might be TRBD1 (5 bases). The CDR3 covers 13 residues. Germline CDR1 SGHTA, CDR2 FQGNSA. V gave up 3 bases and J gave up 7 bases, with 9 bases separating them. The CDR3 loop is CASSFQGAEKLFF. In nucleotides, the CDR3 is TGTGCCAGCAGCTTTCAGGGTGCTGAAAAACTGTTTTTT.

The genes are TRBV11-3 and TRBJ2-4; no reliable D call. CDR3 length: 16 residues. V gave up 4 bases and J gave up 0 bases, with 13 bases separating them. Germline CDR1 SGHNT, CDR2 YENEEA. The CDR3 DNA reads TGTGCCAGCAGCTCAAAAGTCGGGCTAGCCAAAAACATTCAGTACTTC. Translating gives CASSSKVGLAKNIQYF.

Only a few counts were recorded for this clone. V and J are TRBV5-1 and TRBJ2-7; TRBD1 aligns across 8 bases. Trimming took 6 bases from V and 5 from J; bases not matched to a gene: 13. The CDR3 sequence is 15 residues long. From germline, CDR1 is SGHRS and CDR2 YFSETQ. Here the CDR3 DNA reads TGCGCCAGCACCCGGAACAGGGGGGTGTCCCACGAGCAGTACTTC. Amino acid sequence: CASTRNRGVSHEQYF.

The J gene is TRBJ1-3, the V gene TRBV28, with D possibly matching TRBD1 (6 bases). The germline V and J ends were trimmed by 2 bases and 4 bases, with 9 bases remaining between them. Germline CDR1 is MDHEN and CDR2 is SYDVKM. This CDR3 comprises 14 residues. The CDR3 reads CASSLGGIGNTIYF. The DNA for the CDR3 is TGTGCCAGCAGTTTAGGGGGCATAGGAAACACCATATATTTT.

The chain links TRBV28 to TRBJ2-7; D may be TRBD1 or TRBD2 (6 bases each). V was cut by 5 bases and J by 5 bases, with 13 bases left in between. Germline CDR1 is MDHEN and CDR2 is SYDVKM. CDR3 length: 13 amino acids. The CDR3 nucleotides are TGTGCCAGCAGTCTTACGGGGGCCAACGAGCAGTACTTC. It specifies CASSLTGANEQYF.

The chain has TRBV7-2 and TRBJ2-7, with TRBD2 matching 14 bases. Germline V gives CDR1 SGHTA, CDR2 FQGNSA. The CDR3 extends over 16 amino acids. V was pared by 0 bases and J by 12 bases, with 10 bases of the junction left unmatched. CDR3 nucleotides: TGTGCCAGCAGCTTAGCGACTGGACTAGCGGGGGGCGACTTGTACTTC. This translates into CASSLATGLAGGDLYF.

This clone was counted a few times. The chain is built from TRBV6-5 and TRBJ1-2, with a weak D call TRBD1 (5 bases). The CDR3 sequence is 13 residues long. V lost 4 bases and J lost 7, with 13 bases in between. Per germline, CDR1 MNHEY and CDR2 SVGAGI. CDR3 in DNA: TGTGCCAGCAGTTCCGATCAGGGCCGTGGCTACACCTTC. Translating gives CASSSDQGRGYTF.

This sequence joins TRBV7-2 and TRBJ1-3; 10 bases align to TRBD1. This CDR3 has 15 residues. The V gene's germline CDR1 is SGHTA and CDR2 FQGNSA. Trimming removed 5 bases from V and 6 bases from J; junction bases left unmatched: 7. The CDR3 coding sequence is TGTGCCAGCAGCCCGCGGACAGGGGGGGAAAACACCATATATTTT. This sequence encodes CASSPRTGGENTIYF.

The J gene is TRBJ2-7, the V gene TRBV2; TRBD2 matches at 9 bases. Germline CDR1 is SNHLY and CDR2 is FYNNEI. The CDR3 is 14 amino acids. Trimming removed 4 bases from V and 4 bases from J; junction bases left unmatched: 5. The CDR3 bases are TGTGCCAGCAGTGTAGGGACTAGCCCATACGAGCAGTACTTC. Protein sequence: CASSVGTSPYEQYF.

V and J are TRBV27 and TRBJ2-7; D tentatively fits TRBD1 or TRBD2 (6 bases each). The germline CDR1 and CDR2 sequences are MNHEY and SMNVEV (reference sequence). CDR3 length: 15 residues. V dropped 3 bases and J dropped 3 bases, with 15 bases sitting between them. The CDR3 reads CASSFFRGGYYEQYF. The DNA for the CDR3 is TGTGCCAGCAGTTTTTTTCGAGGGGGGTACTACGAGCAGTACTTC.

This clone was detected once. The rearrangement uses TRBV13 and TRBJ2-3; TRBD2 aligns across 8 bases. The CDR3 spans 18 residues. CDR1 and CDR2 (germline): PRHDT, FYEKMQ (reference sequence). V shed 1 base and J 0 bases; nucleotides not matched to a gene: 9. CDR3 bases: TGTGCCAGCAGCTTAGTTAGCGGGAAGATCAGTAGCACAGATACGCAGTATTTT. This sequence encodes CASSLVSGKISSTDTQYF.

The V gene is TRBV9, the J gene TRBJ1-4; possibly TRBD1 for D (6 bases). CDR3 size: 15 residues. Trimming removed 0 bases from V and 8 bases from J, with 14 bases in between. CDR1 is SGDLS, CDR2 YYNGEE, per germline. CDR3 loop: CASSVEVGGEEKLFF. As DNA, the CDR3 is TGTGCCAGCAGCGTAGAAGTAGGGGGAGAGGAAAAACTGTTTTTT.

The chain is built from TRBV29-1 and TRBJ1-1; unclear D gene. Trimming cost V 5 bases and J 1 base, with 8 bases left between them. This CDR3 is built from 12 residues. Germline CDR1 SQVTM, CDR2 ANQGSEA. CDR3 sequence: CSVQRRNTEAFF. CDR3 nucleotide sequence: TGCAGCGTTCAACGGAGGAACACTGAAGCTTTCTTT.

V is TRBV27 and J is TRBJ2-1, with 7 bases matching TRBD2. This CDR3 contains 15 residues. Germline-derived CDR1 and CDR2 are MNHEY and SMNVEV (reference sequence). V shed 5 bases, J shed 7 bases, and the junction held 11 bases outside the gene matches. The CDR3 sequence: CASSAWVGSGNEQFF. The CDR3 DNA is TGTGCCAGCAGTGCATGGGTGGGTAGCGGGAATGAGCAGTTCTTC.

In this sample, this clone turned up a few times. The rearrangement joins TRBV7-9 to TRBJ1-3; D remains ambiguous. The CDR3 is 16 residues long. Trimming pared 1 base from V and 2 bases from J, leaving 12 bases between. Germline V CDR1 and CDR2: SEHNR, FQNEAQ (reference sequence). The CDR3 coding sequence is TGTGCCAGCAGCTTAGGCGCAGGTTCCACTGGAAACACCATATATTTT. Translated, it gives CASSLGAGSTGNTIYF. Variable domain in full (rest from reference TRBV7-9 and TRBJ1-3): DTGVSQNPRHKITKRGQNVTFRCDPISEHNRLYWYRQTLGQGPEFLTYFQNEAQLEKSRLLSDRFSAERPKGSFSTLEIQRTEQGDSAMYLCASSLGAGSTGNTIYFGEGSWLTVV.

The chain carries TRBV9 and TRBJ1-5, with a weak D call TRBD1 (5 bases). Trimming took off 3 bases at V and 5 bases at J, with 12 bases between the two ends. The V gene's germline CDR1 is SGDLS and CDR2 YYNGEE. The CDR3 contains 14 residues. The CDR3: CASSAQEGYQPQHF. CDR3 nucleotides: TGTGCCAGCAGCGCACAGGAGGGGTATCAGCCCCAGCATTTT.